The rows below give T cell receptor beta chains drawn from one sample of a study of vaccination effects on CD4 cells after COVID-19. Assay: immunoSEQ multiplex PCR; the TCRdb copy retains only in-frame clones and omits some. Of 60,000 to 75,000 clones in the sample, over 60% were seen once. The antigens for these receptors are not known. The specimen was CD4+ T cells from PBMCs cultured with HIV peptides, collected before COVID-19 vaccination. Receptors originate from a human donor who had a prior SARS-CoV-2 infection. Each CDR3 is given with its conserved first and last residue. A D gene is named only where the DNA matches it firmly. Some rows mark clone size as missing; the rest say once, few, many or name a class of expanded clone.

j_gene | v_gene | d_gene | abundance | CDR3aa | CDR3nt
TRBJ2-1 | TRBV24-1 | NA | NA | CATSDPDPASYNEQFF | TGTGCCACCAGTGACCCGGACCCAGCTTCCTACAATGAGCAGTTCTTC
TRBJ1-6 | TRBV21-1 | NA | NA | CASSKGGGQLDLNSPLHF | TGTGCCAGCAGCAAAGGGGGGGGACAGTTGGACCTTAATTCACCCCTCCACTTT
TRBJ2-5 | TRBV7-9 | NA | NA | CASSLGFVDSQETQYF | TGTGCCAGCAGCTTAGGGTTCGTGGACTCCCAAGAGACCCAGTACTTC
TRBJ2-6 | TRBV7-8 | NA | NA | CASSLALRGRAGANVLTF | TGTGCCAGCAGCTTAGCCCTCCGGGGAAGGGCTGGGGCCAACGTCCTGACTTTC
TRBJ1-6 | TRBV2 | NA | medium-sized | CASRRGALQPLHF | TGTGCCAGCCGCCGCGGGGCACTTCAACCCCTCCACTTT
TRBJ1-1 | TRBV10-3 | NA | NA | CAISDNRVTEAFF | TGTGCCATCAGTGATAACAGGGTTACTGAAGCTTTCTTT
TRBJ2-5 | TRBV7-9 | TRBD2 | NA | CASSLGGYQETQYF | TGTGCCAGCAGCCTCGGGGGGTACCAAGAGACCCAGTACTTC
TRBJ1-5 | TRBV2 | TRBD1 | few | CASSRDRTNQPQHF | TGTGCCAGCTCCCGGGACAGGACCAATCAGCCCCAGCATTTT
TRBJ2-5 | TRBV9 | NA | NA | CASSPGGLGFGETQYF | TGTGCCAGCAGCCCAGGCGGGTTGGGGTTTGGGGAGACCCAGTACTTC
TRBJ2-1 | TRBV4-1 | NA | NA | CASSPRLVQYNEQFF | TGCGCCAGCAGCCCAAGACTCGTACAGTACAATGAGCAGTTCTTC
TRBJ2-5 | TRBV19 | TRBD1 | NA | CASSTDREGTQYF | TGTGCCAGTAGTACCGACAGGGAAGGGACCCAGTACTTC
TRBJ1-2 | TRBV18 | NA | NA | CASSSTLEGLGYTF | TGTGCCAGCTCGTCCACATTGGAGGGCCTTGGCTACACCTTC
TRBJ2-3 | TRBV5-1 | TRBD2 | NA | CASSFSGGFTDTQYF | TGCGCCAGCAGCTTTAGCGGGGGGTTCACAGATACGCAGTATTTT
TRBJ2-1 | TRBV15 | NA | NA | CATSRDVGQPYNEQFF | TGTGCCACCAGCAGAGATGTGGGACAACCCTACAATGAGCAGTTCTTC
TRBJ1-1 | TRBV20-1 | TRBD1 | NA | CSASHRLLSRLTTTGLNTEAFF | TGCAGTGCTAGTCATCGGCTTCTGTCTCGGCTAACCACGACAGGGTTGAACACTGAAGCTTTCTTT
TRBJ1-2 | TRBV12-3/TRBV12-4 | NA | few | CASSHGGVGYTF | TGTGCCAGCAGCCATGGCGGGGTTGGCTACACCTTC
TRBJ1-5 | TRBV7-8 | NA | NA | CASSLRGGRSNQPQHF | TGTGCCAGCAGCTTAAGGGGGGGGCGTAGCAATCAGCCCCAGCATTTT
TRBJ2-4 | TRBV6-5 | NA | NA | CASSSQGMAKNIQYF | TGTGCCAGCAGTTCCCAGGGAATGGCCAAAAACATTCAGTACTTC
TRBJ1-1 | TRBV5-1 | NA | NA | CASSLRQGRTEAFF | TGCGCCAGCAGCTTGCGGCAGGGACGGACTGAAGCTTTCTTT
TRBJ1-2 | TRBV16 | TRBD1 | few | CASSQFTGQGRTNYGYTF | TGTGCCAGCAGCCAATTCACGGGACAGGGGCGCACTAACTATGGCTACACCTTC
TRBJ2-7 | TRBV6-5 | TRBD1 | NA | CASGTGPLNEQYF | TGTGCCAGCGGGACAGGGCCGTTGAACGAGCAGTACTTC
TRBJ2-7 | TRBV3-1/TRBV3-2 | NA | NA | CASSQGAHSSYEQYF | TGTGCCAGCAGCCAAGGGGCCCATAGCTCCTACGAGCAGTACTTC
TRBJ1-2 | TRBV3-1/TRBV3-2 | NA | NA | CASSPQGRDYTF | TGTGCCAGCAGCCCCCAGGGCAGGGACTACACCTTC
TRBJ2-1 | TRBV11-3 | TRBD2 | NA | CASSLSPSGSYNEQFF | TGTGCCAGCAGCCTATCCCCTAGCGGGTCCTACAATGAGCAGTTCTTC
TRBJ1-4 | TRBV7-6 | NA | once | CASSPGIRGSANEKLFF | TGTGCCAGCAGCCCCGGGATTAGGGGTTCAGCTAATGAAAAACTGTTTTTT
TRBJ1-4 | TRBV6-6 | NA | NA | CASSSEATNEKLFF | TGTGCCAGCAGTTCAGAGGCAACTAATGAAAAACTGTTTTTT
TRBJ2-5 | TRBV4-1 | NA | NA | CASSQVILGVRKTQYF | TGCGCCAGCAGCCAAGTTATCTTGGGAGTCCGGAAGACCCAGTACTTC
TRBJ2-2 | TRBV12-5 | NA | NA | CASGPGGGYTGELFF | TGTGCTAGTGGTCCCGGAGGGGGGTACACCGGGGAGCTGTTTTTT
TRBJ2-7 | TRBV9 | NA | NA | CASSERSGVGEQYF | TGTGCCAGCAGCGAACGATCGGGGGTCGGCGAGCAGTACTTC
TRBJ2-1 | TRBV11-3 | TRBD2 | NA | CASSLDPGLAGGTEQFF | TGTGCCAGCAGCTTAGACCCGGGACTAGCGGGAGGGACTGAGCAGTTCTTC
TRBJ2-1 | TRBV15 | TRBD1 | NA | CATSRDWDRGDEQFF | TGTGCCACCAGCAGAGATTGGGACAGGGGGGATGAGCAGTTCTTC
TRBJ2-1 | TRBV5-5 | NA | NA | CASSSPWGGGSYEQFF | TGTGCCAGCAGCTCACCATGGGGGGGCGGGTCCTATGAGCAGTTCTTC
TRBJ1-1 | TRBV5-1 | NA | NA | CASSLGQRDTEAFF | TGCGCCAGCAGCTTGGGACAGAGGGACACTGAAGCTTTCTTT
TRBJ2-5 | TRBV11-3 | NA | few | CASSVGLMSAREETQYF | TGTGCCAGCAGCGTAGGCCTTATGAGCGCCCGGGAAGAGACCCAGTACTTC
TRBJ1-1 | TRBV2 | NA | few | CASNPLSLEAFF | TGTGCCAGCAACCCTCTGAGTCTTGAAGCTTTCTTT
TRBJ1-4 | TRBV25-1 | NA | NA | CASSRAANEKLFF | TGTGCCAGCAGTAGGGCCGCTAATGAAAAACTGTTTTTT
TRBJ1-2 | TRBV9 | NA | few | CASSVGRDYGYTF | TGTGCCAGCAGCGTAGGCAGGGACTATGGCTACACCTTC
TRBJ2-7 | TRBV11-2 | NA | few | CASSLDRGAPYSYEQYF | TGTGCCAGCAGCTTAGATCGGGGCGCTCCTTACTCCTACGAGCAGTACTTC
TRBJ2-1 | TRBV18 | NA | NA | CASSPPSSYNEQFF | TGTGCCAGCTCACCTCCGAGCTCCTACAATGAGCAGTTCTTC
TRBJ2-3 | TRBV7-2 | NA | NA | CASSLPGSADTQYF | TGTGCCAGCAGCTTGCCGGGGTCGGCAGATACGCAGTATTTT
TRBJ1-5 | TRBV18 | TRBD1 | NA | CASSPGQINQPQHF | TGTGCCAGCTCACCGGGACAGATCAATCAGCCCCAGCATTTT
TRBJ2-3 | TRBV27 | NA | NA | CASSLLVLGGGTDTQYF | TGTGCCAGCAGTTTATTGGTCTTGGGCGGGGGCACAGATACGCAGTATTTT
TRBJ2-3 | TRBV7-2 | NA | NA | CASSLVRLNTQYF | TGTGCCAGCAGCTTAGTCCGGTTAAATACGCAGTATTTT
TRBJ2-1 | TRBV20-1 | TRBD2 | NA | CSASWAGGPYNEQFF | TGCAGTGCTAGTTGGGCGGGAGGGCCCTACAATGAGCAGTTCTTC
TRBJ2-1 | TRBV10-3 | TRBD2 | NA | CAISEGLAGVDEQFF | TGTGCCATCAGTGAGGGACTAGCGGGAGTGGATGAGCAGTTCTTC
TRBJ2-3 | TRBV5-1 | TRBD2 | NA | CASRGTRSSDTQYF | TGCGCCAGCAGAGGGACTAGGAGCTCAGATACGCAGTATTTT
TRBJ2-7 | TRBV10-3 | TRBD2 | NA | CAISNWNGGAYEQYF | TGTGCCATCAGTAATTGGAACGGGGGGGCCTACGAGCAGTACTTC
TRBJ1-3 | TRBV6-5 | NA | NA | CASKPQGSENTIYF | TGTGCCAGCAAGCCCCAGGGCTCTGAAAACACCATATATTTT
TRBJ1-2 | TRBV19 | TRBD1 | once | CATQAGTGFLDGYTF | TGTGCCACCCAAGCCGGGACAGGGTTTTTGGATGGCTACACCTTC
TRBJ1-3 | TRBV6-5 | NA | NA | CASRDYSGNTIYF | TGTGCCAGCAGGGACTACTCTGGAAACACCATATATTTT
TRBJ2-3 | TRBV2 | NA | NA | CASIPTRAGGDTQYF | TGTGCCAGCATTCCTACCCGGGCCGGTGGGGATACGCAGTATTTT
TRBJ1-5 | TRBV2 | NA | few | CASSPQRLSNQPQHF | TGTGCCAGCAGTCCACAGAGACTTAGCAATCAGCCCCAGCATTTT
TRBJ1-3 | TRBV12-3/TRBV12-4 | NA | NA | CASRQSSGNTIYF | TGTGCCAGCAGGCAGAGCTCTGGAAACACCATATATTTT
TRBJ2-2 | TRBV3-1/TRBV3-2 | NA | NA | CASSHWGQGDTGELFF | TGTGCCAGCAGCCACTGGGGGCAGGGTGACACCGGGGAGCTGTTTTTT
TRBJ2-5 | TRBV5-4 | NA | NA | CASSPGAETQYF | TGTGCCAGCAGTCCTGGCGCGGAGACCCAGTACTTC
TRBJ2-7 | TRBV20-1 | NA | NA | CSASPNYEQYF | TGCAGTGCTAGTCCAAACTACGAGCAGTACTTC
TRBJ1-2 | TRBV12-3/TRBV12-4 | NA | NA | CASSLTADRGYTF | TGTGCCAGCAGTTTAACGGCAGATCGCGGCTACACCTTC